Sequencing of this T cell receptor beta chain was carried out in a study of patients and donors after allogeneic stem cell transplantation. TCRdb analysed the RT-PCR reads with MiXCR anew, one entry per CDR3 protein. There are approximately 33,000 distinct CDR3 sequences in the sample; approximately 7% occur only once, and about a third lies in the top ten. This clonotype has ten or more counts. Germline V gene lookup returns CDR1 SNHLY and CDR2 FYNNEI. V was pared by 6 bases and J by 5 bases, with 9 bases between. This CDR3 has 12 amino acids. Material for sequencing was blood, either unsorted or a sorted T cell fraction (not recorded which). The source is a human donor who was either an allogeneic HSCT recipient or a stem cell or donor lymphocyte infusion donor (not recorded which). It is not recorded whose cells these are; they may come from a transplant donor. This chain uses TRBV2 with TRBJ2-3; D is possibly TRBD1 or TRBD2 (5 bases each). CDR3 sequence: CASRGPGDTQYF. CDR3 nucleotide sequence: TGTGCCAGCAGGGGACCAGGAGATACGCAGTATTTT.